Listed below are T cell receptor beta chains from one sample, sequenced in a study of T cells in Graves' hyperthyroidism and ophthalmopathy. TCRdb processed the multiplex PCR reads anew with MiXCR; each CDR3 protein has one entry. The table lists around 660,000 distinct CDR3 sequences, just under 45% of them singletons. Sequencing was performed on peripheral blood or thyroid tissue (not recorded which). All receptors derive from an adult man with Graves' disease, either hyperthyroidism or ophthalmopathy (not recorded which). The CDR3 runs from the conserved cysteine through the conserved F or W. D genes are given only for firm matches. The size of a clone is reported for some rows only, either as once, few or many, or as a class for expanded clones.

>few|TRBV5-1|TRBD1|TRBJ2-5
CASSYQGAEETQYF
TGCGCCAGCAGCTACCAGGGGGCGGAGGAGACCCAGTACTTC
>-|TRBV5-1|-|TRBJ2-5
CASSLRGYQETQYF
TGCGCCAGCAGCTTGAGGGGATACCAAGAGACCCAGTACTTC
>-|TRBV15|-|TRBJ2-3
CATSTSAFISTDTQYF
TGTGCCACCAGCACATCAGCGTTCATTTCCACAGATACGCAGTATTTT
>many|TRBV2|-|TRBJ2-7
CASSLGSVTYEQYF
TGTGCCAGCAGTCTCGGGAGTGTTACCTACGAGCAGTACTTC
>few|TRBV6-6|-|TRBJ1-1
CASSYMDTNTEAFF
TGTGCCAGCAGTTACATGGACACGAACACTGAAGCTTTCTTT
>many|TRBV7-9|TRBD1|TRBJ1-6
CASNPGQGWSPLHF
TGTGCCAGCAACCCGGGACAGGGTTGGTCACCCCTCCACTTT
>many|TRBV7-9|-|TRBJ2-5
CASSLSTTEETQYF
TGTGCCAGCAGCTTATCGACCACTGAAGAGACCCAGTACTTC
>-|TRBV20-1|TRBD1|TRBJ1-1
CSARSQDRGGTEAFF
TGCAGTGCTAGATCCCAGGACAGGGGAGGGACTGAAGCTTTCTTT
>-|TRBV9|-|TRBJ2-7
CASSEGSSSYEQYF
TGTGCCAGCAGCGAGGGGTCGAGCTCCTACGAGCAGTACTTC
>-|TRBV7-9|-|TRBJ1-1
CASSYNSGVTEAFF
TGTGCCAGCAGCTACAACTCGGGGGTTACTGAAGCTTTCTTT
>-|TRBV12-3/TRBV12-4|TRBD1|TRBJ1-6
CASSLGQGFGNSPLHF
TGTGCCAGCAGTTTGGGACAGGGGTTCGGGAATTCACCCCTCCACTTT
>many|TRBV7-2|-|TRBJ2-6
CASSPSVSSGANVLTF
TGTGCCAGCAGCCCCTCGGTATCCTCTGGGGCCAACGTCCTGACTTTC
>-|TRBV20-1|TRBD1|TRBJ1-1
CSAQPPSGGPEAFF
TGCAGTGCCCAACCGCCCTCAGGGGGCCCTGAAGCTTTCTTT
>many|TRBV29-1|-|TRBJ1-2
CSVDSVNNYGYTF
TGCAGCGTTGACTCCGTTAATAACTATGGCTACACCTTC
>-|TRBV20-1|TRBD1|TRBJ1-5
CSAITGTGSNQPQHF
TGCAGTGCTATAACCGGGACAGGAAGCAATCAGCCCCAGCATTTT
>-|TRBV7-2|-|TRBJ2-5
CASSLDGLSFETQYF
TGTGCCAGCAGCTTAGACGGCCTATCATTCGAGACCCAGTACTTC
>few|TRBV7-2|-|TRBJ1-2
CASGRWGADGYTF
TGTGCCAGCGGACGATGGGGGGCAGATGGCTACACCTTC
>-|TRBV7-8|TRBD1|TRBJ1-2
CASSGTGVGYGYTF
TGTGCCAGCAGTGGGACAGGGGTCGGCTATGGCTACACCTTC
>-|TRBV6-5|-|TRBJ1-1
CASSYGRGEAFF
TGTGCCAGCAGTTACGGAAGGGGTGAAGCTTTCTTT
>-|TRBV11-2|-|TRBJ2-2
CASSLVMGGTNTGELFF
TGTGCCAGCAGCTTAGTAATGGGCGGAACGAACACCGGGGAGCTGTTTTTT
>few|TRBV6-1|-|TRBJ1-1
CASSFAGWTEAFF
TGTGCCAGCAGTTTCGCGGGATGGACTGAAGCTTTCTTT
>-|TRBV15|-|TRBJ1-5
CATSSHGGPQHF
TGTGCCACCAGCAGTCACGGGGGGCCCCAGCATTTT
>many|TRBV5-6|-|TRBJ1-5
CASSLWGSFQPQHF
TGTGCCAGCAGCTTGTGGGGATCGTTTCAGCCCCAGCATTTT
>once|TRBV29-1|TRBD1|TRBJ1-4
CSVDRGQVTEKLFF
TGCAGCGTCGACAGGGGGCAGGTGACTGAAAAACTGTTTTTT
>-|TRBV20-1|TRBD2|TRBJ2-5
CSARDPSGGLAGSETQYF
TGCAGTGCTAGAGATCCTTCGGGGGGCCTAGCGGGGTCGGAGACCCAGTACTTC
>many|TRBV6-1|TRBD1|TRBJ2-6
CASSETGVYVLTF
TGTGCCAGCAGTGAAACAGGGGTGTACGTCCTGACTTTC
>-|TRBV9|-|TRBJ2-2
CASSVAAGGLEDGELFF
TGTGCCAGCAGCGTAGCGGCAGGGGGACTAGAGGACGGGGAGCTGTTTTTT
>-|TRBV10-3|TRBD1|TRBJ1-6
CAIMGQINSPLHF
TGTGCCATCATGGGACAGATTAATTCACCCCTCCACTTT
>-|TRBV12-3/TRBV12-4|TRBD1|TRBJ1-4
CASSLGTGVKEKLFF
TGTGCCAGCAGTTTAGGGACAGGGGTGAAGGAAAAACTGTTTTTT
>once|TRBV20-1|-|TRBJ2-7
CSAGPAGPYEQYF
TGCAGTGCTGGGCCGGCGGGACCCTACGAGCAGTACTTC
>-|TRBV10-3|-|TRBJ1-2
CAISSRAHYGYTF
TGTGCCATCAGTAGCAGGGCTCACTATGGCTACACCTTC
>once|TRBV29-1|-|TRBJ1-6
CSVRGSGVSPLHF
TGCAGCGTCAGGGGTTCGGGGGTTTCACCCCTCCACTTT
>many|TRBV15|-|TRBJ1-4
CATSRGSNEKLFF
TGTGCCACCAGCAGGGGGTCTAATGAAAAACTGTTTTTT
>many|TRBV7-9|-|TRBJ1-2
CASSLGSEGYTF
TGTGCCAGCAGCTTAGGGTCGGAAGGCTACACCTTC
>-|TRBV15|-|TRBJ2-7
CTTSSTSNEQHF
TGTACCACCAGCTCTACCTCAAACGAGCAGCACTTC
>many|TRBV29-1|TRBD1|TRBJ1-2
CSVEVETGGNYGYTF
TGCAGCGTTGAGGTTGAGACAGGGGGCAACTATGGCTACACCTTC
>many|TRBV19|TRBD2|TRBJ2-7
CASSTWTSGDYEQYF
TGTGCCAGTAGTACCTGGACTAGCGGGGACTACGAGCAGTACTTC
>-|TRBV7-8|TRBD1|TRBJ1-1
CASSTDREITFF
TGTGCCAGCAGCACGGACAGGGAGATTACTTTCTTT
>few|TRBV19|TRBD1|TRBJ2-7
CASRGGQGPFEQYF
TGTGCCAGTAGAGGCGGACAGGGCCCTTTCGAGCAGTACTTC
>-|TRBV7-2|-|TRBJ2-7
CASRSGRDSYEQYF
TGTGCCAGCAGATCGGGGCGGGACTCCTACGAGCAGTACTTC
>-|TRBV9|TRBD1|TRBJ1-2
CASRVTGFGYTF
TGTGCCAGCAGGGTGACAGGGTTTGGCTACACCTTC
>-|TRBV20-1|TRBD1|TRBJ1-2
CSARPGQGKSYTF
TGCAGTGCTAGACCGGGACAGGGGAAGAGCTACACCTTC
>-|TRBV10-3|-|TRBJ2-1
CAISESALWQFF
TGTGCCATCAGTGAGTCGGCCCTGTGGCAGTTCTTC
>few|TRBV7-2|-|TRBJ1-5
CASSPVGAGNEPQHF
TGTGCCAGCAGCCCTGTGGGGGCTGGGAATGAGCCCCAGCATTTT